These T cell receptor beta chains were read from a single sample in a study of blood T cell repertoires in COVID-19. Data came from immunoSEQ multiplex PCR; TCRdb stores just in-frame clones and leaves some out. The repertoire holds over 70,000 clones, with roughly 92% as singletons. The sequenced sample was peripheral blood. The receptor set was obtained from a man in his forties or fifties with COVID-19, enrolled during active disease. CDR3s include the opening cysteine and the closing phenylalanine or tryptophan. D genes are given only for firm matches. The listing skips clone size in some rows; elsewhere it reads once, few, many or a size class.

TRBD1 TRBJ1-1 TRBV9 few CASSKKGANTEAFF TGTGCCAGCAGCAAGAAGGGGGCGAACACTGAAGCTTTCTTT
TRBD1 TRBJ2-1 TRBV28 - CATQGQGAYNEQFF TGTGCCACCCAGGGACAGGGGGCTTACAATGAGCAGTTCTTC
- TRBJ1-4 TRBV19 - CASSIGRNDEKLFF TGTGCCAGTAGTATAGGCAGGAACGATGAAAAACTGTTTTTT
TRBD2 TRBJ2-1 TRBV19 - CANTGGDAEYEQFF TGTGCCAACACCGGGGGGGACGCAGAGTATGAGCAGTTCTTC
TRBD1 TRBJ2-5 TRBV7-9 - CASSLSGGEETQYF TGTGCCAGCAGCTTGTCAGGGGGCGAAGAGACCCAGTACTTC
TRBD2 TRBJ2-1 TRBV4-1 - CASRTMAGAYNEQFF TGCGCCAGCAGAACGATGGCGGGAGCCTACAATGAGCAGTTCTTC
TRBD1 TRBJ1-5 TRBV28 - CASSTRDRGWDQPQHF TGTGCCAGCAGTACAAGGGACAGGGGGTGGGATCAGCCCCAGCATTTT
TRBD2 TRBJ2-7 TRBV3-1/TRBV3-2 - CASSQVKTSGPYEQYF TGTGCCAGCAGCCAAGTAAAGACTAGCGGCCCCTACGAGCAGTACTTC
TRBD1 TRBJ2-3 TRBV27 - CASSLRGQGTDTQYF TGTGCCAGCAGTTTACGGGGACAGGGGACAGATACGCAGTATTTT
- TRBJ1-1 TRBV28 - CASSSGSPMYAEAFF TGTGCCAGCAGTTCAGGGTCACCGATGTACGCTGAAGCTTTCTTT
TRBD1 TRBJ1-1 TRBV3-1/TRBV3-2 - CASSKSGTGDTEAFF TGTGCCAGCAGCAAGTCCGGGACAGGGGACACTGAAGCTTTCTTT
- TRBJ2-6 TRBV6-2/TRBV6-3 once CASSFQGPPSGANVLTF TGTGCCAGCAGTTTCCAGGGCCCCCCTTCTGGGGCCAACGTCCTGACTTTC
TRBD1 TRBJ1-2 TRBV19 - CASSMAAGQNYGYTF TGTGCCAGTAGTATGGCCGCGGGACAGAACTATGGCTACACCTTC
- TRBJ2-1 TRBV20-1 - CSASGQSWTNEQFF TGCAGTGCTAGTGGACAGAGTTGGACCAATGAGCAGTTCTTC
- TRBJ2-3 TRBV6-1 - CASSEFRSSTDTQYF TGTGCCAGCAGTGAATTCCGGTCGAGCACAGATACGCAGTATTTT
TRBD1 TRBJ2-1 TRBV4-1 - CASSPRRPGQGFGNEQFF TGCGCCAGCAGTCCTAGGAGGCCGGGACAGGGTTTCGGAAATGAGCAGTTCTTC
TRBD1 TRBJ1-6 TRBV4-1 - CASSQVGRQGNSPLHF TGCGCCAGCAGCCAAGTGGGGAGACAGGGTAATTCACCCCTCCACTTT
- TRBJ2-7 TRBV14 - CASSQGGGYEQYF TGTGCCAGCAGCCAAGGGGGAGGCTACGAGCAGTACTTC
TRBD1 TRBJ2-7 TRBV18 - CASCITGEHEQYF TGTGCCAGCTGTATAACAGGGGAACACGAGCAGTACTTC
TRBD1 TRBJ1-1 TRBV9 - CASSRDRGMNTEAFF TGTGCCAGCAGCCGGGACAGGGGAATGAACACTGAAGCTTTCTTT
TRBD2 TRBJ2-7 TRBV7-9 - CASSSGLSSGRRGEQYF TGTGCCAGCAGCTCTGGCCTATCTAGCGGGAGGAGAGGGGAGCAGTACTTC
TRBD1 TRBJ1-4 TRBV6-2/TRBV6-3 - CASSRTGVEEKLFF TGTGCCAGCAGCCGGACAGGTGTAGAAGAAAAACTGTTTTTT
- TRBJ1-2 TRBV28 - CASTPTGAYGYTF TGTGCCAGCACCCCGACAGGTGCCTATGGCTACACCTTC
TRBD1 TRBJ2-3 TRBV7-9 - CASSPTGSTDTQYF TGTGCCAGCAGCCCGACAGGGTCCACAGATACGCAGTATTTT
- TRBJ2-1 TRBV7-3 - CASSLKGPRGNEQFF TGTGCCAGCAGCTTAAAGGGCCCCCGGGGAAATGAGCAGTTCTTC
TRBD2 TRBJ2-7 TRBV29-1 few CSARPLAGGEQYF TGCAGCGCCCGACCCCTAGCGGGGGGAGAGCAGTACTTC
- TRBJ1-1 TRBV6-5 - CASSYSPGETEAFF TGTGCCAGCAGTTACAGTCCCGGGGAGACTGAAGCTTTCTTT
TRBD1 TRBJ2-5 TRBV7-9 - CASSSTGAPKETQYF TGTGCCAGCAGCTCGACAGGGGCCCCAAAAGAGACCCAGTACTTC